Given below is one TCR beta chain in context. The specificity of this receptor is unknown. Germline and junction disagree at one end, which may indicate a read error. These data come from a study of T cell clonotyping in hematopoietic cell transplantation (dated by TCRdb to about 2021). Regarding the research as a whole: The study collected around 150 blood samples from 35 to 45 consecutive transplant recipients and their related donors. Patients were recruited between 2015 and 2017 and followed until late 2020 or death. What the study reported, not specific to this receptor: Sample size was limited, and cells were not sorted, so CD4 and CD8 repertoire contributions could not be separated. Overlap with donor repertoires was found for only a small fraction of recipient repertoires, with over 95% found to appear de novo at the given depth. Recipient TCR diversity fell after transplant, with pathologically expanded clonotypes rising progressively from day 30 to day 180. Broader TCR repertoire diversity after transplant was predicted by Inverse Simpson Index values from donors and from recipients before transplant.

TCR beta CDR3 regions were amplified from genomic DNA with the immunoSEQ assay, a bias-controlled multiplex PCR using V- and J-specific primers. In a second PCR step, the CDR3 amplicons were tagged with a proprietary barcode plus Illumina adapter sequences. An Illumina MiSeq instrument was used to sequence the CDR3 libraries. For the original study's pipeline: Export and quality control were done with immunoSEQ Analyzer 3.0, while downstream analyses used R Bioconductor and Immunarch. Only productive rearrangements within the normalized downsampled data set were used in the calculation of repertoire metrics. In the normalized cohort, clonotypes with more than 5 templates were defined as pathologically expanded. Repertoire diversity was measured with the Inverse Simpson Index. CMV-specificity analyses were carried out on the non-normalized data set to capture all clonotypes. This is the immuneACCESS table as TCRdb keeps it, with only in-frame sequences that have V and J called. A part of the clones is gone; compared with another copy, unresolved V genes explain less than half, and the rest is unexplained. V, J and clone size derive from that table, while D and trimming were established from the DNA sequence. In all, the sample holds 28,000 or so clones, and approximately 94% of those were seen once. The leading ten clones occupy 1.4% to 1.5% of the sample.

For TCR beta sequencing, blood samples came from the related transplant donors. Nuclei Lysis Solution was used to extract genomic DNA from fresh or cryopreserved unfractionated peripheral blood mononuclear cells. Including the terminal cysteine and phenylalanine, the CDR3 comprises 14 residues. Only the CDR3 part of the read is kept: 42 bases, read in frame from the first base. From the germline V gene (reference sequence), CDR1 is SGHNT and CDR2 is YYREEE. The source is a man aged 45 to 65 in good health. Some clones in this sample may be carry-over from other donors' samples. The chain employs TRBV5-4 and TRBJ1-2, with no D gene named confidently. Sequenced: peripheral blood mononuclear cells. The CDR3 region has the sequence CASSTPLVGYGYTF. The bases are TGTGCCAGCAGCACACCCCTTGTCGGGTATGGCTACACTTTC.